Listed below are T cell receptor beta chains from one sample, sequenced in a study of identical twins. TCRdb independently ran MiXCR on the 5' RACE reads; one entry per CDR3 protein. The sample carries about 810,000 distinct CDR3 sequences, more than 9% recorded once. The same data also contributed to another study, on yellow fever vaccine responses in identical twins.

The sequenced material came from PBMCs. The source is a woman aged 18-35 years in good health. CDR3s include the opening cysteine and the closing phenylalanine or tryptophan. D genes are given only for firm matches. Clone sizes are given selectively: once, few, many, or a class where the clone is expanded.

cdr3_aa,cdr3_nt,d_call,clone_size,v_call,j_call
CASSLTGEFYEQYF,TGTGCCAGCAGCTTGACAGGGGAGTTCTACGAGCAGTACTTC,TRBD1,few,TRBV7-9,TRBJ2-7
CSVEVGYLMEQYF,TGCAGCGTTGAGGTCGGATACCTCATGGAGCAGTACTTC,-,-,TRBV29-1,TRBJ2-7
CASSYTASYEQYF,TGTGCCAGCAGTTACACAGCCTCCTACGAGCAGTACTTC,-,many,TRBV6-7,TRBJ2-7
CASSKVQRVRYGYTF,TGTGCCAGCAGCAAGGTTCAGAGGGTGCGGTATGGCTACACCTTC,-,few,TRBV21-1,TRBJ1-2
CSASRTGGIADIQYF,TGCAGTGCTAGCAGGACAGGGGGGATTGCGGACATTCAGTACTTC,TRBD1,-,TRBV20-1,TRBJ2-4
CASSQTSAYRKNIQYF,TGTGCCAGCAGCCAGACTAGCGCCTACCGAAAAAACATTCAGTACTTC,TRBD2,-,TRBV6-1,TRBJ2-4
CASGAGGISYNEQFF,TGTGCCAGCGGGGCGGGGGGCATTTCCTACAATGAGCAGTTCTTC,TRBD2,-,TRBV12-3/TRBV12-4,TRBJ2-1
CAISEGSRNEKLFF,TGTGCCATCAGTGAGGGATCGAGGAATGAAAAACTGTTTTTT,-,-,TRBV10-3,TRBJ1-4
CASSSGTGGSGAEAFF,TGTGCCAGCAGCTCGGGGACAGGGGGAAGTGGGGCTGAAGCTTTCTTT,TRBD1,-,TRBV7-9,TRBJ1-1
CASSPARPPSGELFF,TGTGCCAGCAGCCCGGCCAGGCCCCCTTCCGGGGAGCTGTTTTTT,-,-,TRBV12-3/TRBV12-4,TRBJ2-2